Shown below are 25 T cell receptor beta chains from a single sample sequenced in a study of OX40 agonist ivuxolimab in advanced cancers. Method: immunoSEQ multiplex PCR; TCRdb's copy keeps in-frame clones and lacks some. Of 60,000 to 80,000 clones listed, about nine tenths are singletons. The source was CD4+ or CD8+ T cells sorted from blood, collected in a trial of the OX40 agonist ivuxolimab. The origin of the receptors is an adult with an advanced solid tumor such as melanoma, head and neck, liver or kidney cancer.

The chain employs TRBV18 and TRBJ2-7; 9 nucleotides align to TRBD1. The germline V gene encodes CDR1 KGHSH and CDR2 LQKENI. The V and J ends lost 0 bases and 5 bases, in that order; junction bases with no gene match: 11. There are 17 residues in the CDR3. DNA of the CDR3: TGTGCCAGCTCACCACCGAATCCCGGGACAGGGTTCCACGAGCAGTACTTC. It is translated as CASSPPNPGTGFHEQYF.

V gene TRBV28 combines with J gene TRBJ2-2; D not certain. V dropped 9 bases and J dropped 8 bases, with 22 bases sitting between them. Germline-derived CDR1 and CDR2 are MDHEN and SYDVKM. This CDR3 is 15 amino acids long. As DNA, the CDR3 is TGTGCCAGGGGCCCCACAACACATATTAGAGGGGAGCTGTTTTTT. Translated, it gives CARGPTTHIRGELFF.

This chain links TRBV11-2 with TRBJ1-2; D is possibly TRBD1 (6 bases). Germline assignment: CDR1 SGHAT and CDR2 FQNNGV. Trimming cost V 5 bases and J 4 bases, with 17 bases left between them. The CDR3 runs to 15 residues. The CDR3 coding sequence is TGTGCCAGCAGCCAAAATATCGGGACATCCTATGGCTACACCTTC. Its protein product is CASSQNIGTSYGYTF. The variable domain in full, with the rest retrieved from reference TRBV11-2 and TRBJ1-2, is EAGVAQSPRYKIIEKRQSVAFWCNPISGHATLYWYQQILGQGPKLLIQFQNNGVVDDSQLPKDRFSAERLKGVDSTLKIQPAKLEDSAVYLCASSQNIGTSYGYTFGSGTRLTVV.

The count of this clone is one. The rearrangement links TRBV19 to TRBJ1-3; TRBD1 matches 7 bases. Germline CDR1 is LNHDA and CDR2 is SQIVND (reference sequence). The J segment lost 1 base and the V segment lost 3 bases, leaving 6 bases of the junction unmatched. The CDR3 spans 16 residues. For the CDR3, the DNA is TGTGCCAGTAGTATTGATAGGGGGCAATCTGGAAACACCATATATTTT. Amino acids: CASSIDRGQSGNTIYF.

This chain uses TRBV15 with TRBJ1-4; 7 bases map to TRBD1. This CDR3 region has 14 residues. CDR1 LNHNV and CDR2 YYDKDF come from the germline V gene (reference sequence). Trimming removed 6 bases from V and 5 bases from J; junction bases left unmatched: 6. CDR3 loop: CATRSDRVNEKLFF. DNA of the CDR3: TGTGCCACCAGAAGCGACAGGGTGAATGAAAAACTGTTTTTT.

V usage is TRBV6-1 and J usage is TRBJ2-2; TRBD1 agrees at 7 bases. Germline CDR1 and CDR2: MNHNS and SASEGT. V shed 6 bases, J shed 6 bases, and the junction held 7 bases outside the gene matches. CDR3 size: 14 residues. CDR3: CASRKITGAGELFF. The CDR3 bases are TGTGCCAGCAGAAAAATTACAGGGGCCGGGGAGCTGTTTTTT.

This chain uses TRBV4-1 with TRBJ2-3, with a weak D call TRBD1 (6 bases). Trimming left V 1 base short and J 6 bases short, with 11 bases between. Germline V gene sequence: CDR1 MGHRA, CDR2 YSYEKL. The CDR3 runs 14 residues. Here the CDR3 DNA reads TGCGCCAGCAGCCAAGGGGACACTAGGGATACGCAGTATTTT. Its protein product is CASSQGDTRDTQYF.

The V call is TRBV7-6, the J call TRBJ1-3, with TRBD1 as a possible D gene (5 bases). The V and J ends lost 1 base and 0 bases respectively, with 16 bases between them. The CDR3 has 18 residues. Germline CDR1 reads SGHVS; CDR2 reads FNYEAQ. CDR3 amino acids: CASSLVGPGLSSGNTIYF. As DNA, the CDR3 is TGTGCCAGCAGCTTAGTGGGGCCGGGACTTAGCTCTGGAAACACCATATATTTT.

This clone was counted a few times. CDR3 protein: CASSLAAGVRDTQYF. The CDR3 DNA reads TGCGCCAGCAGCTTGGCCGCCGGGGTAAGGGATACGCAGTATTTT. The chain couples TRBV5-1 to TRBJ2-3, with D perhaps TRBD2 (5 bases). Germline CDR1 and CDR2: SGHRS and YFSETQ. The length of the CDR3 is 15 residues. The V end lost 0 bases, the J end lost 6 bases, and 14 bases lay between the germline ends. Full variable domain (remainder filled in from reference TRBV5-1 and TRBJ2-3): KAGVTQTPRYLIKTRGQQVTLSCSPISGHRSVSWYQQTPGQGLQFLFEYFSETQRNKGNFPGRFSGRQFSNSRSEMNVSTLELGDSALYLCASSLAAGVRDTQYFGPGTRLTVL.

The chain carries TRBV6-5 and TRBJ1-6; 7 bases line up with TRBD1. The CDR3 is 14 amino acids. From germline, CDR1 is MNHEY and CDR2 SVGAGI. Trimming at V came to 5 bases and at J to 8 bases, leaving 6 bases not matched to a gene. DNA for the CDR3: TGTGCCAGCAGTCCCGACAGGGATGATTCACCCCTCCACTTT. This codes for CASSPDRDDSPLHF.

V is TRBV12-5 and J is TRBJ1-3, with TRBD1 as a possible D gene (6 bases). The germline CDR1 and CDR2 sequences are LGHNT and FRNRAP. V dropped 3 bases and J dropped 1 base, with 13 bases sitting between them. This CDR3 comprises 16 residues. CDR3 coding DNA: TGTGCTAGTGGTTTAGGGGGGGCGCGTTCTGGAAACACCATATATTTT. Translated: CASGLGGARSGNTIYF.

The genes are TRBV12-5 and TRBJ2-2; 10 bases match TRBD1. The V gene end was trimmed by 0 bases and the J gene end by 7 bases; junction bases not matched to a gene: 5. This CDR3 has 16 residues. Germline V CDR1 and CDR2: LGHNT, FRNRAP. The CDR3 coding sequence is TGTGCTAGTGGTTTGGTACGGGGACAGGGGATCGGGGAGCTGTTTTTT. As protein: CASGLVRGQGIGELFF.

CDR3 residues: CASSEALSGGGQPQHF. CDR3 nucleotide sequence: TGTGCCAGCAGTGAAGCGCTTAGCGGGGGGGGTCAGCCCCAGCATTTT. V is TRBV2 and J is TRBJ1-5; possible D gene TRBD1, 5 bases. Between the trimmed V and J ends, which lost 0 bases and 6 bases, there was a span of 15 bases. The germline V gene encodes CDR1 SNHLY and CDR2 FYNNEI. The CDR3 is made up of 16 amino acids.

Written as DNA, the CDR3 is TGTGCCAGCAGTCCAGCCCGAGGAAGAAACACCATATATTTT. This gives the protein CASSPARGRNTIYF. This rearrangement joins TRBV6-5 to TRBJ1-3; D call uncertain. The CDR3 spans 14 residues. Germline V CDR1 and CDR2: MNHEY, SVGAGI. Trimming stripped 5 bases from V and 5 bases from J, with 13 bases between.

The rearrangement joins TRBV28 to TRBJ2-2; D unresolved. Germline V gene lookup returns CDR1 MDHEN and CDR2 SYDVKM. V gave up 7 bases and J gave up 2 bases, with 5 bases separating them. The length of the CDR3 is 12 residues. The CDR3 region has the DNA TGTGCCAGCAACAGCAACACCGGGGAGCTGTTTTTT. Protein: CASNSNTGELFF.

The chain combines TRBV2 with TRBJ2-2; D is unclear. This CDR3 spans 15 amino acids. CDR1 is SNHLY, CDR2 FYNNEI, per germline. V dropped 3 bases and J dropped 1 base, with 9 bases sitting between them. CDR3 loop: CASSEIAGNTGELFF. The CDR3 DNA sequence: TGTGCCAGCAGTGAGATCGCAGGGAACACCGGGGAGCTGTTTTTT.

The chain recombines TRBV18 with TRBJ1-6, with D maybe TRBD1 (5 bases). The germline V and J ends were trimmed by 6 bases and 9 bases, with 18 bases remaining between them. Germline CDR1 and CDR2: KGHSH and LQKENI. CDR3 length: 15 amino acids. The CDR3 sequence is CASSVDWDEISPLHF. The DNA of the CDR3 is TGTGCCAGCTCTGTCGACTGGGACGAAATTTCACCCCTCCACTTT.

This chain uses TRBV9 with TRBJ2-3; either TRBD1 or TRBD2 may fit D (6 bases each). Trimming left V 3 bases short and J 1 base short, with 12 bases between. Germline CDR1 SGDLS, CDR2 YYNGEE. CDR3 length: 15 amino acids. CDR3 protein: CASSERGTGTDTQYF. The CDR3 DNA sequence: TGTGCCAGCAGCGAAAGGGGGACTGGCACAGATACGCAGTATTTT.

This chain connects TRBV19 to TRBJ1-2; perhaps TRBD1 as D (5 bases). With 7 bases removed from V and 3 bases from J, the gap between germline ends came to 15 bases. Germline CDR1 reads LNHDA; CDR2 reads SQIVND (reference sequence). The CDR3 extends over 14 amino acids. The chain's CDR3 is CASTHSQGDYGYTF. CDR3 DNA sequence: TGTGCCAGTACCCACTCCCAGGGAGACTATGGCTACACCTTC.

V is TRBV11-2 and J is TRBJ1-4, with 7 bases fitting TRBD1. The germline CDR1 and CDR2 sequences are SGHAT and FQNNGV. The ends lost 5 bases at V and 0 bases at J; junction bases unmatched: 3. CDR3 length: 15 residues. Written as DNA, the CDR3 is TGTGCCAGCAGCAATCAGGGGGCAACTAATGAAAAACTGTTTTTT. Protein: CASSNQGATNEKLFF.

CDR3 sequence (DNA): TGTGCCAGCAGTTTACAAGGAGGGAACTATGGCTACACCTTC. The encoded protein is CASSLQGGNYGYTF. The chain recombines TRBV27 with TRBJ1-2, with D uncertain. V shed 2 bases and J shed 2 bases, with 9 bases lying between them. From germline, CDR1 is MNHEY and CDR2 SMNVEV (reference sequence). The CDR3 loop spans 14 amino acids.

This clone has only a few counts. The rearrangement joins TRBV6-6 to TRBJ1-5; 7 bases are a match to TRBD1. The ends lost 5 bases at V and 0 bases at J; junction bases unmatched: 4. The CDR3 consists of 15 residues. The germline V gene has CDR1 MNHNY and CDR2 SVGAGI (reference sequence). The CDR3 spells CASSRGQASNQPQHF. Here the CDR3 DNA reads TGTGCCAGCAGTAGAGGACAGGCTAGCAATCAGCCCCAGCATTTT.

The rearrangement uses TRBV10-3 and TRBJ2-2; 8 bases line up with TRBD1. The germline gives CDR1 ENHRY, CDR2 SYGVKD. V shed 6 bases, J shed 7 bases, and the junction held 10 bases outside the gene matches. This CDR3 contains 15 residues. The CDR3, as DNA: TGTGCCATCAGCAGATCCGAACAGGGGGTCGGGGAGCTGTTTTTT. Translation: CAISRSEQGVGELFF.

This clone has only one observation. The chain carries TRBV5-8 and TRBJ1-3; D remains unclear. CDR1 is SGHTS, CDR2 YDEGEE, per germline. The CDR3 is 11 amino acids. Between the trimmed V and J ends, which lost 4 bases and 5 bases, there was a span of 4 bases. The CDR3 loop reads CASSQRNTIYF. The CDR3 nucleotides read TGTGCCAGCAGCCAACGAAACACCATATATTTT.

This chain's CDR3 is CASRDRGLTDTQYF. In DNA, the CDR3 is TGTGCCAGTCGGGACAGGGGGCTTACAGATACGCAGTATTTT. This chain connects TRBV19 to TRBJ2-3, with 12 bases fitting TRBD1. J lost 3 bases, V lost 8 bases, and 3 bases had no gene match. The CDR3 extends over 14 amino acids. CDR1 is LNHDA and CDR2 is SQIVND in the germline V gene (reference sequence).